What follows are 19 T cell receptor beta chains derived from one specimen sequenced in a study of blood T cell repertoires in COVID-19. This table comes from immunoSEQ multiplex PCR, and its TCRdb copy is limited to in-frame clones, with some not included. The sample holds approximately 39,000 clones, roughly 94% seen once. The sequencing input was peripheral blood. These receptors were collected from a human donor with active COVID-19. The donor label of this sample is uncertain.

The rearrangement uses TRBV5-1 and TRBJ2-1; TRBD2 agrees at 13 bases. This CDR3 comprises 15 residues. After removal of 4 bases from V and 7 bases from J, the junction contained 5 bases not matched to a gene. The germline CDR1 and CDR2 sequences are SGHRS and YFSETQ. CDR3 nucleotide sequence: TGCGCCAGCAGCCCCGGACTAGCGGGGGTGAATGAGCAGTTCTTC. Its translation: CASSPGLAGVNEQFF.

The gene calls are TRBV18 and TRBJ1-4; 7 nucleotides line up with TRBD1. The CDR3 totals 13 residues. Germline loops: CDR1 KGHSH, CDR2 LQKENI. J lost 7 bases, V lost 1 base, and 0 bases had no gene match. The CDR3 protein is CASSPRQGEKLFF. The CDR3 DNA reads TGTGCCAGCTCACCACGACAGGGTGAAAAACTGTTTTTT.

V usage is TRBV7-8 and J usage is TRBJ2-2, with 7 nucleotides matching TRBD1. CDR3 size: 15 residues. The germline gives CDR1 SGHVS, CDR2 FQNEAQ. Germline trimming cut 5 bases from V and 3 bases from J; bases unmatched to any gene: 6. The CDR3 here is CASSKGTEYTGELFF. The DNA for the CDR3 is TGTGCCAGCAGCAAAGGGACAGAATACACCGGGGAGCTGTTTTTT.

The V gene is TRBV2, the J gene TRBJ2-7, with 10 positions matching TRBD2. The CDR3 loop spans 13 amino acids. Germline V CDR1 and CDR2: SNHLY, FYNNEI. Germline trimming cut 4 bases from V and 7 bases from J; bases unmatched to any gene: 4. CDR3 residues: CASSARLAGEQYF. CDR3 sequence (DNA): TGTGCCAGCAGTGCGAGACTAGCGGGTGAGCAGTACTTC. The whole variable domain, remainder taken from reference TRBV2 and TRBJ2-7, is EPEVTQTPSHQVTQMGQEVILRCVPISNHLYFYWYRQILGQKVEFLVSFYNNEISEKSEIFDDQFSVERPDGSNFTLKIRSTKLEDSAMYFCASSARLAGEQYFGPGTRLTVT.

The chain uses TRBV29-1 and TRBJ2-7, with D maybe TRBD2 (5 bases). V was clipped by 7 bases and J by 6 bases, with 19 bases between them. CDR1 is SQVTM, CDR2 ANQGSEA, per germline. CDR3 length: 13 residues. CDR3: CSGAVGVWSEQYF. Here the CDR3 DNA reads TGCAGCGGCGCGGTCGGGGTTTGGAGCGAGCAGTACTTC.

Comment on this clone: The sample has other DNA sequences that encode this CDR3 too. This rearrangement joins TRBV11-2 to TRBJ2-7; a weak D match, TRBD1 (6 bases). The length of the CDR3 is 14 residues. Between the trimmed V and J ends, which lost 2 bases and 3 bases, there was a span of 11 bases. The germline CDR1 and CDR2 sequences are SGHAT and FQNNGV. CDR3 residues: CASSLSQGLYEQYF. The CDR3 bases are TGTGCCAGCAGCTTATCGCAGGGGCTCTACGAGCAGTACTTC. Full variable domain (rest looked up from reference TRBV11-2 and TRBJ2-7): EAGVAQSPRYKIIEKRQSVAFWCNPISGHATLYWYQQILGQGPKLLIQFQNNGVVDDSQLPKDRFSAERLKGVDSTLKIQPAKLEDSAVYLCASSLSQGLYEQYFGPGTRLTVT.

This sequence joins TRBV10-2 and TRBJ2-2; possible D gene TRBD1, 5 bases. This CDR3 has 13 amino acids. Germline V gene lookup returns CDR1 WSHSY and CDR2 SAAADI. V gave up 6 bases and J gave up 6 bases, with 11 bases separating them. CDR3: CASRMAGSGELFF. The CDR3 region has the DNA TGCGCCAGCAGGATGGCAGGGTCCGGGGAGCTGTTTTTT.

The sample holds one count of this clone. The chain combines TRBV19 with TRBJ2-5; weak D call: TRBD1 (6 bases). This CDR3 has 14 amino acids. V lost 4 bases to trimming and J lost 1 base, with 10 bases between them. Germline V gene sequence: CDR1 LNHDA, CDR2 SQIVND (reference sequence). The CDR3 region is CASSTYRVQETQYF. The CDR3 coding sequence is TGTGCCAGTAGTACTTACAGGGTCCAAGAGACCCAGTACTTC.

V usage is TRBV7-8 and J usage is TRBJ2-5; the match to TRBD2 covers 8 bases. Germline V gene data show CDR1 as SGHVS and CDR2 as FQNEAQ. The CDR3 has 17 amino acids. V dropped 5 bases and J dropped 2; count of bases not matched to a gene: 13. CDR3 protein: CASSPRGDTSGQETQYF. The CDR3 bases are TGTGCCAGCAGCCCCCGCGGGGATACTAGCGGTCAAGAGACCCAGTACTTC.

J is TRBJ2-5 and V is TRBV6-1; D possibly corresponds to TRBD2 (5 bases). The germline V and J ends were trimmed by 3 bases and 4 bases, with 12 bases remaining between them. CDR1 is MNHNS and CDR2 is SASEGT in the germline V gene. This CDR3 spans 14 amino acids. The CDR3 protein is CASSEGVALETQYF. The DNA of the CDR3 is TGTGCCAGCAGTGAGGGAGTAGCCCTAGAGACCCAGTACTTC.

This chain links TRBV3-1 (or the pseudogene TRBV3-2) with TRBJ2-5, with TRBD2 matching 7 bases. CDR3 size: 17 residues. V shed 4 bases and J 3 bases; nucleotides not matched to a gene: 14. In germline, CDR1 is LGHDT, CDR2 YNNKEL (reference sequence). CDR3 amino acids: CASSLEVRYGGKETQYF. The CDR3 region has the DNA TGTGCCAGCAGCCTTGAGGTCAGGTACGGGGGGAAAGAGACCCAGTACTTC.

The CDR3 spells CASSKPVKLFF. Here the CDR3 DNA reads TGTGCCAGCAGCAAACCGGTAAAACTGTTTTTT. The V and J genes are TRBV21-1 and TRBJ1-4. TRBV21-1 is a documented pseudogene. The CDR3 covers 11 residues.

The chain combines TRBV5-6 with TRBJ2-3; 9 bases match TRBD1. From germline, CDR1 is SGHDT and CDR2 YYEEEE. CDR3 length: 14 amino acids. V was pared by 4 bases and J by 4 bases, with 4 bases of the junction left unmatched. The CDR3: CASSMGQGADTQYF. The CDR3, as DNA: TGTGCCAGCAGCATGGGACAGGGTGCAGATACGCAGTATTTT.

The V call is TRBV3-1 (or the pseudogene TRBV3-2), the J call TRBJ2-7; 10 bases fit TRBD1. The CDR3 covers 15 residues. The germline CDR1 and CDR2 sequences are LGHDT and YNNKEL (reference sequence). The trim removed 4 bases at V and 2 bases at J, leaving 5 bases unmatched. DNA for the CDR3: TGTGCCAGCAGCCTAGGGACAGGGGCCCCCTACGAGCAGTACTTC. Protein: CASSLGTGAPYEQYF.

This clone appeared once. The chain is built from TRBV7-2 and TRBJ2-7; 8 bases match TRBD1. This CDR3 has 15 amino acids. Germline CDR1 is SGHTA and CDR2 is FQGNSA. V was clipped by 0 bases and J by 1 base; unmatched bases: 2. The CDR3 here is CASSLARDRSYEQYF. The CDR3 nucleotides read TGTGCCAGCAGCTTAGCACGGGACAGGTCCTACGAGCAGTACTTC.

This sequence joins TRBV5-1 and TRBJ2-3; D is unclear. The CDR3 is 15 amino acids. Germline lookup yields CDR1 SGHRS and CDR2 YFSETQ. V was trimmed by 4 bases and J by 0 bases, leaving 12 bases between them. The CDR3 is CASSPGPRSTDTQYF. The DNA for the CDR3 is TGCGCCAGCAGCCCGGGTCCAAGGAGCACAGATACGCAGTATTTT.

The chain recombines TRBV6-5 with TRBJ2-1; 8 bases are shared with TRBD1. Germline CDR1 and CDR2: MNHEY and SVGAGI. V was pared by 6 bases and J by 3 bases, with 4 bases of the junction left unmatched. This CDR3 contains 14 residues. The CDR3 reads CASSRQGFYNEQFF. Here the CDR3 DNA reads TGTGCCAGCAGCAGACAGGGGTTCTACAATGAGCAGTTCTTC.

The V gene is TRBV5-1, the J gene TRBJ2-2; D remains ambiguous. This CDR3 contains 13 residues. The germline V and J ends were trimmed by 5 bases and 2 bases, with 7 bases remaining between them. Germline CDR1 reads SGHRS; CDR2 reads YFSETQ. The CDR3: CASRPENTGELFF. The CDR3 bases are TGCGCCAGCAGACCAGAAAACACCGGGGAGCTGTTTTTT.

The rearrangement uses TRBV10-3 and TRBJ2-7, with 7 bases lining up with TRBD1. Unmatched junction bases numbered 8, after V lost 8 bases and J lost 1 base. This CDR3 region has 14 residues. The germline V gene has CDR1 ENHRY and CDR2 SYGVKD. In DNA, the CDR3 is TGTGCCATCGCAGGGACAGCGCTTTCCTACGAGCAGTACTTC. Its translation: CAIAGTALSYEQYF.